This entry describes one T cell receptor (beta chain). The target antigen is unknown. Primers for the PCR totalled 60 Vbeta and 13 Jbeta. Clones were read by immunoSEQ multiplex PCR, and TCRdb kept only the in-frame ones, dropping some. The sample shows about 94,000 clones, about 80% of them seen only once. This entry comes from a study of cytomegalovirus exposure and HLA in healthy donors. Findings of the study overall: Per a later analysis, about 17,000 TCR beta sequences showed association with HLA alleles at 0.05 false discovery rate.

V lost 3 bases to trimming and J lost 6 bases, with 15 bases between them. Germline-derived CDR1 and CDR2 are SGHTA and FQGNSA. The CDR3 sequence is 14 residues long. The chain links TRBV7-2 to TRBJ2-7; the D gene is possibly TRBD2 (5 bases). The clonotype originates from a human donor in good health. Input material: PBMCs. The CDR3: CASSFGRASGEQYF. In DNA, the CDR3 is TGTGCCAGCAGCTTTGGGCGGGCGTCTGGCGAGCAGTACTTC.